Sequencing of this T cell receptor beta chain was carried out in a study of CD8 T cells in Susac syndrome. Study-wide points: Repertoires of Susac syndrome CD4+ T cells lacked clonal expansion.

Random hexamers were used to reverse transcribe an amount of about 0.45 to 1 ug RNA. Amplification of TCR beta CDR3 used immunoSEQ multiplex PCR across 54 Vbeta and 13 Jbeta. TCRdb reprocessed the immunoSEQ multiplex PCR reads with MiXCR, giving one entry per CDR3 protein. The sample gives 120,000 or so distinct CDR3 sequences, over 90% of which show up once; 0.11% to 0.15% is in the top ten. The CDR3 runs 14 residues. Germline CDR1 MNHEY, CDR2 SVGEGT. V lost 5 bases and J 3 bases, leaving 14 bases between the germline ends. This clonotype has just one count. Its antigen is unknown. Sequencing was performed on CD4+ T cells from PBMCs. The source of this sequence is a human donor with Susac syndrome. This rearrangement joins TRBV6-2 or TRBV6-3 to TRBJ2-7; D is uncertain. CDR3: CASSNSLRGYEQYF. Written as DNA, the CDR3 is TGTGCCAGCAGTAACAGCCTGAGAGGCTACGAGCAGTACTTC.